These T cell receptor beta chains were read from a single sample in a study of read filtering for tumor transcriptome and immune sequencing. TCRdb called the reads again in MiXCR, with one record for every CDR3 protein. Here the sample spans roughly 130,000 distinct CDR3 sequences, under 15% being singletons. The sequencing input was a population of CD138-negative cells sorted from bone marrow. The receptor set was obtained from a donor over 35 with multiple myeloma. The CDR3 runs from the conserved cysteine through the conserved F or W. Each record gives: J gene, CDR3 length, D gene, V gene, clone size, CDR3 DNA, CDR3 protein. D genes are given only for firm matches. Expanded clones get a size class; other rows say once, few or many, or leave the size out.

j_call: TRBJ2-3; cdr3_length: 16; d_call: NA; v_call: TRBV5-1; clone_size: many; cdr3_nt: TGCGCCAGCAGCCCCCCTCTACTAGGGAGCACAGATACGCAGTATTTT; cdr3_aa: CASSPPLLGSTDTQYF
j_call: TRBJ2-3; cdr3_length: 14; d_call: TRBD2; v_call: TRBV28; clone_size: NA; cdr3_nt: TGTGCCAGCAGTTCGGCTAGCGGGAGAGATACGCAGTATTTT; cdr3_aa: CASSSASGRDTQYF
j_call: TRBJ2-3; cdr3_length: 16; d_call: TRBD1; v_call: TRBV7-9; clone_size: many; cdr3_nt: TGTGCCAGCAGCCTGGGACAGACCCTCGGCACAGATACGCAGTATTTT; cdr3_aa: CASSLGQTLGTDTQYF
j_call: TRBJ2-3; cdr3_length: 15; d_call: NA; v_call: TRBV20-1; clone_size: many; cdr3_nt: TGCAGTGCTAGAGTTCCGGGACTCAACACAGATACGCAGTATTTT; cdr3_aa: CSARVPGLNTDTQYF
j_call: TRBJ2-4; cdr3_length: 14; d_call: TRBD1; v_call: TRBV2; clone_size: many; cdr3_nt: TGTGCCAGCAGAACGACAGGGGGCAAAAACATTCAGTACTTC; cdr3_aa: CASRTTGGKNIQYF
j_call: TRBJ2-3; cdr3_length: 15; d_call: TRBD2; v_call: TRBV27; clone_size: many; cdr3_nt: TGTGCCAGCAGTTTAGGGAGGGTCTACACAGATACGCAGTATTTT; cdr3_aa: CASSLGRVYTDTQYF
j_call: TRBJ2-5; cdr3_length: 17; d_call: TRBD2; v_call: TRBV2; clone_size: few; cdr3_nt: TGTGCCAGCAGTGTAGGGGGGACTAGCGGATTTCAAGAGACCCAGTACTTC; cdr3_aa: CASSVGGTSGFQETQYF
j_call: TRBJ2-1; cdr3_length: 13; d_call: TRBD1; v_call: TRBV4-1; clone_size: many; cdr3_nt: TGCGCCAGCAGCCAACACAGGGGAAATGAGCAGTTCTTC; cdr3_aa: CASSQHRGNEQFF
j_call: TRBJ2-1; cdr3_length: 18; d_call: NA; v_call: TRBV11-3; clone_size: NA; cdr3_nt: TGTGCCAGCAGCCCACCCCCCAAGTACCGCCGCTCCTACAATGAGCAGTTCTTC; cdr3_aa: CASSPPPKYRRSYNEQFF
j_call: TRBJ2-5; cdr3_length: 16; d_call: NA; v_call: TRBV5-1; clone_size: NA; cdr3_nt: TGCGCCAGCAGGCCCGGTTTGGGGGGCCGAACAGAGACCCAGTACTTC; cdr3_aa: CASRPGLGGRTETQYF
j_call: TRBJ2-1; cdr3_length: 15; d_call: NA; v_call: TRBV29-1; clone_size: many; cdr3_nt: TGCAGCGTTGAAGAGGACGGGAGCTCCTACAATGAGCAGTTCTTC; cdr3_aa: CSVEEDGSSYNEQFF
j_call: TRBJ2-1; cdr3_length: 14; d_call: TRBD2; v_call: TRBV30; clone_size: NA; cdr3_nt: TGTGCCTGGAGCCTAGGGGCCAGCGGGAGGGCCGGGGTCTTC; cdr3_aa: CAWSLGASGRAGVF
j_call: TRBJ2-3; cdr3_length: 14; d_call: TRBD2; v_call: TRBV20-1; clone_size: many; cdr3_nt: TGCAGTGCTACTAGCGGGATTAGCACAGATACGCAGTATTTT; cdr3_aa: CSATSGISTDTQYF
j_call: TRBJ2-3; cdr3_length: 14; d_call: NA; v_call: TRBV7-9; clone_size: many; cdr3_nt: TGTGCCAGCAGCGAGGGGATCAGCGCAGATACGCAGTATTTT; cdr3_aa: CASSEGISADTQYF
j_call: TRBJ1-1; cdr3_length: 17; d_call: NA; v_call: TRBV27; clone_size: NA; cdr3_nt: TGTGCCAGCAGTGACCCGAATGGACCGACACTGAACACTGAAGCTTTCTTT; cdr3_aa: CASSDPNGPTLNTEAFF
j_call: TRBJ2-5; cdr3_length: 15; d_call: TRBD2; v_call: TRBV20-1; clone_size: many; cdr3_nt: TGCAGTGCTGTAACTAGCGGGGGGTCCGAAGAGACCCAGTACTTC; cdr3_aa: CSAVTSGGSEETQYF
j_call: TRBJ2-3; cdr3_length: 16; d_call: TRBD2; v_call: TRBV7-6; clone_size: many; cdr3_nt: TGTGCCAGCAGCAAAGGACTAGCGGGGGAGGGCGATACGCAGTATTTT; cdr3_aa: CASSKGLAGEGDTQYF
j_call: TRBJ1-1; cdr3_length: 14; d_call: NA; v_call: TRBV12-3/TRBV12-4; clone_size: many; cdr3_nt: TGTGCCAGCAGTTCCTCCGACAGGAACACTGAAGCTTTCTTT; cdr3_aa: CASSSSDRNTEAFF
j_call: TRBJ2-4; cdr3_length: 18; d_call: TRBD2; v_call: TRBV10-2; clone_size: few; cdr3_nt: TGCGCCAGCAGTGAGACTAGCGGGGGGGCCGGGGCCAAAAACATTCAGTACTTC; cdr3_aa: CASSETSGGAGAKNIQYF
j_call: TRBJ1-1; cdr3_length: 14; d_call: TRBD1; v_call: TRBV29-1; clone_size: NA; cdr3_nt: TGCGGCGTGAGACCCGGGACAGGGGTTACTGAAGCTTTCTTT; cdr3_aa: CGVRPGTGVTEAFF
j_call: TRBJ2-3; cdr3_length: 16; d_call: NA; v_call: TRBV4-1; clone_size: many; cdr3_nt: TGCGCCAGCAGCCAAGAAGGATCGGTGAGAGTAGATACGCAGTATTTT; cdr3_aa: CASSQEGSVRVDTQYF
j_call: TRBJ2-2; cdr3_length: 18; d_call: TRBD2; v_call: TRBV12-3/TRBV12-4; clone_size: NA; cdr3_nt: TGTGCCAGCAGCTCAAGACTAGCGGGCGTCTCGAACACCGGGGAGCTGTTTTTT; cdr3_aa: CASSSRLAGVSNTGELFF
j_call: TRBJ1-5; cdr3_length: 13; d_call: NA; v_call: TRBV11-2; clone_size: many; cdr3_nt: TGTGCCAGCAGCTTGAGCGGCGCTCAGCCCCAGCATTTT; cdr3_aa: CASSLSGAQPQHF
j_call: TRBJ2-2; cdr3_length: 16; d_call: NA; v_call: TRBV5-8; clone_size: many; cdr3_nt: TGTGCCAGCAGGGTGGCCGGGACACGACTCACCGGGGAGCTGTTTTTT; cdr3_aa: CASRVAGTRLTGELFF
j_call: TRBJ2-6; cdr3_length: 15; d_call: NA; v_call: TRBV29-1; clone_size: many; cdr3_nt: TGCAGCGTTGAGGGGATGAGCTCTGGGGCCAACGTCCTGACTTTC; cdr3_aa: CSVEGMSSGANVLTF
j_call: TRBJ2-7; cdr3_length: 14; d_call: NA; v_call: TRBV13; clone_size: many; cdr3_nt: TGTGCCAGCAGCACCTATGGGGGCACGTACGAGCAGTACTTC; cdr3_aa: CASSTYGGTYEQYF
j_call: TRBJ2-4; cdr3_length: 15; d_call: NA; v_call: TRBV5-1; clone_size: NA; cdr3_nt: TGCGCCAGCAGCTTGGGTCTGGACATCAAAAACATTCAGTACTTC; cdr3_aa: CASSLGLDIKNIQYF
j_call: TRBJ1-1; cdr3_length: 15; d_call: NA; v_call: TRBV28; clone_size: many; cdr3_nt: TGTGCCAGCACCACAGAAGGCCGCCTGGCCACTGAAGCTTTCTTT; cdr3_aa: CASTTEGRLATEAFF
j_call: TRBJ2-1; cdr3_length: 15; d_call: TRBD1; v_call: TRBV12-3/TRBV12-4; clone_size: many; cdr3_nt: TGTGCCAGCAGCCAAACGGACAGGGGCGGCAATGAGCAGTTCTTC; cdr3_aa: CASSQTDRGGNEQFF
j_call: TRBJ2-1; cdr3_length: 11; d_call: NA; v_call: TRBV12-5; clone_size: many; cdr3_nt: TGTGCTAGTGCCTACAGCCCTGAGCAGTTCTTC; cdr3_aa: CASAYSPEQFF
j_call: TRBJ2-2; cdr3_length: 15; d_call: NA; v_call: TRBV9; clone_size: few; cdr3_nt: TGTGCCAGCAGCGCCGGGTCCCAACCACCCGGGGAGCTGTTTTTT; cdr3_aa: CASSAGSQPPGELFF
j_call: TRBJ2-1; cdr3_length: 15; d_call: TRBD1; v_call: TRBV18; clone_size: many; cdr3_nt: TGTGCCAGCTCACCACGGCAGGGGGCGCAAAATGAGCAGTTCTTC; cdr3_aa: CASSPRQGAQNEQFF
j_call: TRBJ2-4; cdr3_length: 13; d_call: TRBD2; v_call: TRBV29-1; clone_size: NA; cdr3_nt: TGCACCGGATTGACTAGCCGGACCGGCATTCAGTACTTC; cdr3_aa: CTGLTSRTGIQYF
j_call: TRBJ2-2; cdr3_length: 15; d_call: TRBD2; v_call: TRBV2; clone_size: few; cdr3_nt: TGTGCCAGCAGTACCTCGGGGGGAGGCACCGGGGAGCTGTTTTTT; cdr3_aa: CASSTSGGGTGELFF
j_call: TRBJ2-1; cdr3_length: 14; d_call: TRBD2; v_call: TRBV20-1; clone_size: many; cdr3_nt: TGCAGTGCTAGCTTAGCGGGGGCTAACAATGAGCAGTTCTTC; cdr3_aa: CSASLAGANNEQFF
j_call: TRBJ2-5; cdr3_length: 17; d_call: TRBD1; v_call: TRBV19; clone_size: few; cdr3_nt: TGTGCCAGTAGGGAGGCTGGGACAGGGGGCCTCAAGGAGACCCAGTACTTC; cdr3_aa: CASREAGTGGLKETQYF
j_call: TRBJ2-1; cdr3_length: 15; d_call: NA; v_call: TRBV5-1; clone_size: many; cdr3_nt: TGCGCCAGCAGCATGGGGCCGGACTCCTACAATGAGCAGTTCTTC; cdr3_aa: CASSMGPDSYNEQFF
j_call: TRBJ1-5; cdr3_length: 13; d_call: NA; v_call: TRBV30; clone_size: many; cdr3_nt: TGTGCCTGGACGGCGGGGAGTGGACAGCCCCAGCATTTT; cdr3_aa: CAWTAGSGQPQHF
j_call: TRBJ1-2; cdr3_length: 14; d_call: TRBD1; v_call: TRBV20-1; clone_size: many; cdr3_nt: TGCAGTGCTAAGGACAGGGGTAGCAACTATGGCTACACCTTC; cdr3_aa: CSAKDRGSNYGYTF
j_call: TRBJ1-2; cdr3_length: 13; d_call: NA; v_call: TRBV5-5; clone_size: NA; cdr3_nt: TGTGCCAGCAGCTTGAGCCGGGACTATGGCTACACCTTC; cdr3_aa: CASSLSRDYGYTF
j_call: TRBJ2-1; cdr3_length: 12; d_call: NA; v_call: TRBV5-1; clone_size: many; cdr3_nt: TGCGCCAGCAGTTTAGCAGAGGGTGAGCAGTTCTTC; cdr3_aa: CASSLAEGEQFF
j_call: TRBJ1-1; cdr3_length: 16; d_call: NA; v_call: TRBV7-2; clone_size: many; cdr3_nt: TGTGCCAGCAGCCCGGTGGGGGGGATAGGGTACACTGAAGCTTTCTTT; cdr3_aa: CASSPVGGIGYTEAFF
j_call: TRBJ1-5; cdr3_length: 19; d_call: TRBD1; v_call: TRBV4-2; clone_size: many; cdr3_nt: TGTGCCAGCAGCCAACAGGGGGGGACAGGGGGTAATAGCAATCAGCCCCAGCATTTT; cdr3_aa: CASSQQGGTGGNSNQPQHF
j_call: TRBJ2-7; cdr3_length: 15; d_call: TRBD1; v_call: TRBV28; clone_size: many; cdr3_nt: TGTGCCAGCAGCACCGGACAGGGCTCTGGTTACGAGCAGTACTTC; cdr3_aa: CASSTGQGSGYEQYF
j_call: TRBJ1-1; cdr3_length: 14; d_call: TRBD1; v_call: TRBV28; clone_size: many; cdr3_nt: TGTGCAGGTCGCGGTCAGGGGGCCAACACTGAAGCTTTCTTT; cdr3_aa: CAGRGQGANTEAFF
j_call: TRBJ2-1; cdr3_length: 16; d_call: NA; v_call: TRBV7-8; clone_size: NA; cdr3_nt: TGTGCCAGCGGCTTAGGAACTAGAGGCTCCTACAATGAGCAGTTCTTC; cdr3_aa: CASGLGTRGSYNEQFF
j_call: TRBJ2-4; cdr3_length: 14; d_call: NA; v_call: TRBV20-1; clone_size: NA; cdr3_nt: TGCAGTGCTAAACTGGCAGGCCGGGTAAACATTCAGTACTTC; cdr3_aa: CSAKLAGRVNIQYF
j_call: TRBJ2-3; cdr3_length: 15; d_call: TRBD2; v_call: TRBV3-1; clone_size: NA; cdr3_nt: TGTGCCAGCAGCCCCTGGACTAGCGGGGCTTTAACGCAGTATTTT; cdr3_aa: CASSPWTSGALTQYF
j_call: TRBJ1-1; cdr3_length: 15; d_call: NA; v_call: TRBV5-1; clone_size: few; cdr3_nt: TGCGCCAGCAGCGTAGGGGCTTACGGGAACACTGAAGCTTTCTTT; cdr3_aa: CASSVGAYGNTEAFF